Sequencing of this T cell receptor (beta chain) was carried out in a study of blood T cell repertoires in COVID-19. Those who participated ranged in age from roughly 18 to 100 years and resided in 20 to 30 US areas. Recovered participants had two consecutive negative NP/OP PCR tests, healthcare professional clearance, or symptom resolution. Measured with immunoSEQ multiplex PCR; TCRdb has only the in-frame clones, and not every one. The sample contains around 470,000 clones, about 92% of which appear only once. Germline V CDR1 and CDR2: SEHNR, FQNEAQ (reference sequence). Trimming removed 3 bases from V and 6 bases from J, with 4 bases in between. The CDR3 spans 11 residues.

The chain couples TRBV7-9 to TRBJ2-3; D uncertain. What was sequenced was PBMCs or T cells enriched from blood (not recorded which). This sequence originates from a young man who had recovered from COVID-19. For the CDR3, the DNA is TGTGCCAGCAGCTTGAGTGATACGCAGTATTTT. It encodes CASSLSDTQYF.